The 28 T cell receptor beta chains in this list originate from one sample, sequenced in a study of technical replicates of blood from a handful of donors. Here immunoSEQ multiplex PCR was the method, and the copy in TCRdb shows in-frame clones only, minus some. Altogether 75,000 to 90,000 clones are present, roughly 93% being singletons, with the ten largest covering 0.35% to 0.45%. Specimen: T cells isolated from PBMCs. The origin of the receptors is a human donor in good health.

The CDR3 nucleotides read TGTGCCAGCAGTTCCCAGGGTCACACCTACGAGCAGTACTTC. Protein product: CASSSQGHTYEQYF. The genes are TRBV28 and TRBJ2-7, with D maybe TRBD1 (5 bases). Trimming pared 4 bases from V and 2 bases from J, leaving 12 bases between. The germline V gene has CDR1 MDHEN and CDR2 SYDVKM. The CDR3 extends over 14 amino acids.

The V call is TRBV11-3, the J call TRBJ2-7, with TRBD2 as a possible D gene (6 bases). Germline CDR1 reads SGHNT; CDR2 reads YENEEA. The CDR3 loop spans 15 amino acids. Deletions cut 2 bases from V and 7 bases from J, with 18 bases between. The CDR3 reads CASSLNVWRAGEQYF. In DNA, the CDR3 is TGTGCCAGCAGCTTAAACGTATGGAGGGCAGGTGAGCAGTACTTC. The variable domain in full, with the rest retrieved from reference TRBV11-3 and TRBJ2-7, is EAGVVQSPRYKIIEKKQPVAFWCNPISGHNTLYWYLQNLGQGPELLIRYENEEAVDDSQLPKDRFSAERLKGVDSTLKIQPAELGDSAVYLCASSLNVWRAGEQYFGPGTRLTVT.

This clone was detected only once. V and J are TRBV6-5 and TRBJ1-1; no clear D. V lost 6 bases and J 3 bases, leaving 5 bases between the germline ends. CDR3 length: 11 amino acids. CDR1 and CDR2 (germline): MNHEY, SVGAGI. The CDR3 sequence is CASSGDTEAFF. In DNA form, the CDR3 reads TGTGCCAGCAGCGGGGACACTGAAGCTTTCTTT.

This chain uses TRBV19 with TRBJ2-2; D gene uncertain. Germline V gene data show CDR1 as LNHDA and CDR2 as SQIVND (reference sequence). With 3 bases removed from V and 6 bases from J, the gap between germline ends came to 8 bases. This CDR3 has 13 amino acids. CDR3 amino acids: CASSIVSPGELFF. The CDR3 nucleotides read TGTGCCAGTAGTATTGTGAGCCCCGGGGAGCTGTTTTTT.

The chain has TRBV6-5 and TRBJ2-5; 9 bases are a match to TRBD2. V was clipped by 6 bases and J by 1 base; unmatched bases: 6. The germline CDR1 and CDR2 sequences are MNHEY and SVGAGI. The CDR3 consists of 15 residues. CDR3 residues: CASSSTSGLQETQYF. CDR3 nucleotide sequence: TGTGCCAGCAGCTCGACTAGCGGTCTCCAAGAGACCCAGTACTTC.

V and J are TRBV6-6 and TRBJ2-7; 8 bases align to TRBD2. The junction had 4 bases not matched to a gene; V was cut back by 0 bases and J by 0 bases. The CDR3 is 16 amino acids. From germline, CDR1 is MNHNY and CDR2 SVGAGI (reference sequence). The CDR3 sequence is CASSYSGLESSYEQYF. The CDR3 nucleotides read TGTGCCAGCAGTTACTCGGGACTAGAAAGCTCCTACGAGCAGTACTTC.

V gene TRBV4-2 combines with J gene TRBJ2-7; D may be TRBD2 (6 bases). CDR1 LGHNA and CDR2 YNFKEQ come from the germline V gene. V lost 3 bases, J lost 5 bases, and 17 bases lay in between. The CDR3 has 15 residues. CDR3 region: CASSQDPDYLNEQYF. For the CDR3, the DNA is TGTGCCAGCAGCCAGGATCCGGACTACTTAAACGAGCAGTACTTC.

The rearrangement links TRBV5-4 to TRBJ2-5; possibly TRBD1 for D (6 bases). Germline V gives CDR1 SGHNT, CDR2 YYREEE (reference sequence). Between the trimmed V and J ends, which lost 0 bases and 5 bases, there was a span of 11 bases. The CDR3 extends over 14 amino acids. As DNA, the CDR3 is TGTGCCAGCAGCTTGGAGGCAGGGGTGGAGACCCAGTACTTC. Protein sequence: CASSLEAGVETQYF. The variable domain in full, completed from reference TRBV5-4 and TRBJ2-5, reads ETGVTQSPTHLIKTRGQQVTLRCSSQSGHNTVSWYQQALGQGPQFIFQYYREEENGRGNFPPRFSGLQFPNYSSELNVNALELDDSALYLCASSLEAGVETQYFGPGTRLLVL.

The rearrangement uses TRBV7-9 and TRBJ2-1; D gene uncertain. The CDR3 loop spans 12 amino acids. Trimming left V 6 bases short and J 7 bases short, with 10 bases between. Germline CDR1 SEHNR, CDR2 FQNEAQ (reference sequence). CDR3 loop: CASSPSVNEQFF. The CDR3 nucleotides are TGTGCCAGCAGTCCTAGTGTTAATGAGCAGTTCTTC.

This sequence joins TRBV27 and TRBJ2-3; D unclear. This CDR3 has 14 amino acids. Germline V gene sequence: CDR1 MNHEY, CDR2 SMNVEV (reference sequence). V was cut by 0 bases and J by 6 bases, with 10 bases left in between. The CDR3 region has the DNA TGTGCCAGCAGTTTATCGCTCACCGGGGATACGCAGTATTTT. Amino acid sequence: CASSLSLTGDTQYF.

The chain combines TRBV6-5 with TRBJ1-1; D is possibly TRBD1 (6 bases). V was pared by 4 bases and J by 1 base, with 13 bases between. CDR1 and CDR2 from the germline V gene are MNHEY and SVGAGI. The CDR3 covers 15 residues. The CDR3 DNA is TGTGCCAGCAGTTCTCAGACAGGTGAGAACACTGAAGCTTTCTTT. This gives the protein CASSSQTGENTEAFF.

CDR3 region: CASSLYPESNTEAFF. The CDR3 DNA sequence: TGCGCCAGCAGCTTGTATCCAGAATCGAACACTGAAGCTTTCTTT. The rearrangement joins TRBV5-1 to TRBJ1-1; D is ambiguous. This CDR3 has 15 amino acids. The germline V and J ends were trimmed by 1 base and 1 base, with 11 bases remaining between them. CDR1 SGHRS and CDR2 YFSETQ come from the germline V gene. The variable domain in full, with the rest retrieved from reference TRBV5-1 and TRBJ1-1, is KAGVTQTPRYLIKTRGQQVTLSCSPISGHRSVSWYQQTPGQGLQFLFEYFSETQRNKGNFPGRFSGRQFSNSRSEMNVSTLELGDSALYLCASSLYPESNTEAFFGQGTRLTVV.

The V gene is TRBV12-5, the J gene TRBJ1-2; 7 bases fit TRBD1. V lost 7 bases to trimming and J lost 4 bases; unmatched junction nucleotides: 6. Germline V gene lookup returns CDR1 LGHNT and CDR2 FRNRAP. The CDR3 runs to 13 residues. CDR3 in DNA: TGTGCTAGTGCTAGGGACAGAGGCTATGGCTACACCTTC. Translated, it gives CASARDRGYGYTF.

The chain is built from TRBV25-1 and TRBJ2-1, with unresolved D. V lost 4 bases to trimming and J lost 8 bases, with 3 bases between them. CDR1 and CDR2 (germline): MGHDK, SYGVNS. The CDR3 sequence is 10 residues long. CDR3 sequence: CASSADEQFF. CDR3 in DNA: TGTGCCAGCAGTGCCGATGAGCAGTTCTTC.

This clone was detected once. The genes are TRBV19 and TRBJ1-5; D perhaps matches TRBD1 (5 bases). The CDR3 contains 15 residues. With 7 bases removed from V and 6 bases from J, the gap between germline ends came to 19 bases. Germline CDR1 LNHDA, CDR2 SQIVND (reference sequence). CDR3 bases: TGTGCCAGTAAACTTGGTCAGGGAGGCACTCAGCCCCAGCATTTT. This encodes CASKLGQGGTQPQHF.

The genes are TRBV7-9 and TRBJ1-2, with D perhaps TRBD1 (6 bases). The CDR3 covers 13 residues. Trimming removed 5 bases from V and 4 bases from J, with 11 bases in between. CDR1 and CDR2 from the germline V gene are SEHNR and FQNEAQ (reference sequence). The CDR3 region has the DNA TGTGCCAGCAGCGTTCAGGGGACCTATGGCTACACCTTC. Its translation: CASSVQGTYGYTF.

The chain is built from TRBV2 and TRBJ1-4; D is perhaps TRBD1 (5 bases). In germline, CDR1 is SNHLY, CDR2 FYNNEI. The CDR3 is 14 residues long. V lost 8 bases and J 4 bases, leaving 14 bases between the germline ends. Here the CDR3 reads CASGLGLRNEKLFF. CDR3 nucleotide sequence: TGTGCCAGCGGATTGGGACTGCGTAATGAAAAACTGTTTTTT.

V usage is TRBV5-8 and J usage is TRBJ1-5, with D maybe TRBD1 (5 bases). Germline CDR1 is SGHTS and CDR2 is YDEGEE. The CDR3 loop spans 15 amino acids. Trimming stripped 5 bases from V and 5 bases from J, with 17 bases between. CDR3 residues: CASSPKPGSYQPQHF. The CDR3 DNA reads TGTGCCAGCAGTCCCAAACCAGGGTCGTATCAGCCCCAGCATTTT.

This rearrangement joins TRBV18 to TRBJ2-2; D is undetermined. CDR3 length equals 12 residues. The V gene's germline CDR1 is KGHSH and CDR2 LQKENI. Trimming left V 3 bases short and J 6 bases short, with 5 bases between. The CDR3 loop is CASSPSSGELFF. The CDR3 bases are TGTGCCAGCTCACCGTCATCCGGGGAGCTGTTTTTT.

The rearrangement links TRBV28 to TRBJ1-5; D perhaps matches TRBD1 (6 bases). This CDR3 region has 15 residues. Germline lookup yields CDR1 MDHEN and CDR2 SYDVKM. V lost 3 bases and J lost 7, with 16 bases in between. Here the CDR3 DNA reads TGTGCCAGCAGTTTTGTCCCAGGGGTAAAGCAGCCCCAGCATTTT. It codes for CASSFVPGVKQPQHF.

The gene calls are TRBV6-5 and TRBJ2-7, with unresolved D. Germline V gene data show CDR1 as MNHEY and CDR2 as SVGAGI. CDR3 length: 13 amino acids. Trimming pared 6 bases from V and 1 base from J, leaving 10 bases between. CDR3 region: CASSRSESYEQYF. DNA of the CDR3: TGTGCCAGCAGCAGGTCTGAGTCCTACGAGCAGTACTTC.

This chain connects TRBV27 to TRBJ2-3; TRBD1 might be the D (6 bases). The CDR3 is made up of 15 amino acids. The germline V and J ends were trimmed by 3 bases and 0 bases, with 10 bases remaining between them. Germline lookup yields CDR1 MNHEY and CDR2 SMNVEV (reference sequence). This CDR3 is CASSFGTTSTDTQYF. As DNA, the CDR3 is TGTGCCAGCAGTTTCGGGACAACTAGCACAGATACGCAGTATTTT.

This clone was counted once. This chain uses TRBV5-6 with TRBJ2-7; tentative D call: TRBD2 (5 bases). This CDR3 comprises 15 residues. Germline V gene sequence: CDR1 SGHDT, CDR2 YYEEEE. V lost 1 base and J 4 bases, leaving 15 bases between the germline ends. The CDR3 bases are TGTGCCAGCAGCTTGTCCGGGGAGATTCGTTACGAGCAGTACTTC. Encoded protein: CASSLSGEIRYEQYF.

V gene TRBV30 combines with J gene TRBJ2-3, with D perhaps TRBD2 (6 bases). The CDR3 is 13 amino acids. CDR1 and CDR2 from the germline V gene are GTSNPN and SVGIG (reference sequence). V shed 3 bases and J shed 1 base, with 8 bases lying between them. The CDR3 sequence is CAWSASGTDTQYF. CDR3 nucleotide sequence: TGTGCCTGGAGCGCTAGCGGCACAGATACGCAGTATTTT.

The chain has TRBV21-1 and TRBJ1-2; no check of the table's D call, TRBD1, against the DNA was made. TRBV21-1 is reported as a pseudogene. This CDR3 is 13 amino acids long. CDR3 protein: CASSKGQHYGYTF. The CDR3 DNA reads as TGTGCCAGCAGCAAAGGACAGCACTATGGCTACACCTTC.

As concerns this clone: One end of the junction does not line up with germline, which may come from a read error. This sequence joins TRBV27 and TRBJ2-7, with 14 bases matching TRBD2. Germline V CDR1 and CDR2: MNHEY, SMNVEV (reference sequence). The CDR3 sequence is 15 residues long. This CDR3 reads CTSSFGTSGSYEQYF. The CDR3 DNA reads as TGTACCAGCAGTTTCGGGACTAGCGGGAGCTACGAGCAGTACTTC.

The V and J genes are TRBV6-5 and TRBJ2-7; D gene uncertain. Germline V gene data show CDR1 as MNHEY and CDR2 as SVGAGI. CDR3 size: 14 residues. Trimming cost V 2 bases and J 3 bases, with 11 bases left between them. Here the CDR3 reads CASSYRPQYYEQYF. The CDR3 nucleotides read TGTGCCAGCAGTTACCGTCCACAATACTACGAGCAGTACTTC.

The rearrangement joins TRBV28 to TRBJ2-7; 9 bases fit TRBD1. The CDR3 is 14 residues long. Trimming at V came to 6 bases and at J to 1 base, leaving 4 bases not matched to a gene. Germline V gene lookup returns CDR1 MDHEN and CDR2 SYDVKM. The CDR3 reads CASSMTGGSYEQYF. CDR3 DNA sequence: TGTGCCAGCAGCATGACAGGGGGGTCCTACGAGCAGTACTTC.